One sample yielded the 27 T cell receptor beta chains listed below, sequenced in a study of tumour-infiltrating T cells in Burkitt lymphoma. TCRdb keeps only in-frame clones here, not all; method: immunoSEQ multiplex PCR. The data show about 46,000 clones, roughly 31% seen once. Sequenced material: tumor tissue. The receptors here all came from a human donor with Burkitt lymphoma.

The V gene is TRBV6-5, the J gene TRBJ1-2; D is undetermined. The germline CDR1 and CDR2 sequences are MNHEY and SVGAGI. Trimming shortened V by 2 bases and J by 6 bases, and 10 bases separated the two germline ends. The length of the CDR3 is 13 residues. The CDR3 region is CASSYSPRDGYTF. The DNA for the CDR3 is TGTGCCAGCAGTTACAGCCCGAGGGATGGCTACACCTTC.

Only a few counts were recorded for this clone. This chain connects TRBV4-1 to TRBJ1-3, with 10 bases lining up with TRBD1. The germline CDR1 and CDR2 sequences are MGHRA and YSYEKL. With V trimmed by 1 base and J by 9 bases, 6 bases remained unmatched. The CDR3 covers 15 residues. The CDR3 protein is CASSQVGQGTFTIYF. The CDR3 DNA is TGCGCCAGCAGCCAAGTGGGACAGGGGACTTTCACCATATATTTT.

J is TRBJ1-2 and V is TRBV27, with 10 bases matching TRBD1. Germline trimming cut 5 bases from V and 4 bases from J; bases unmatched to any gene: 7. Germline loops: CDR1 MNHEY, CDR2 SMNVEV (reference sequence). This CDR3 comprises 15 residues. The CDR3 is CASSDGQGGGYGYTF. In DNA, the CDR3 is TGTGCCAGCAGTGATGGACAGGGGGGGGGCTATGGCTACACCTTC.

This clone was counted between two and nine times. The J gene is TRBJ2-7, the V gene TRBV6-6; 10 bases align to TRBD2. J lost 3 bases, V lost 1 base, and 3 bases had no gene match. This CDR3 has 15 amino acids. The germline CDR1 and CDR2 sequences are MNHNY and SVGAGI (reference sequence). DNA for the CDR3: TGTGCCAGCAGTTACTGGGCTAGCGGGGGCTACGAGCAGTACTTC. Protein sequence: CASSYWASGGYEQYF.

CDR3 region: CASSQATGPNQPQHF. DNA of the CDR3: TGTGCCAGCAGCCAAGCGACAGGGCCGAATCAGCCCCAGCATTTT. This chain links TRBV4-2 with TRBJ1-5; 7 nucleotides align to TRBD1. CDR1 LGHNA and CDR2 YNFKEQ come from the germline V gene. The CDR3 has 15 amino acids. V shed 1 base and J 4 bases; nucleotides not matched to a gene: 4.

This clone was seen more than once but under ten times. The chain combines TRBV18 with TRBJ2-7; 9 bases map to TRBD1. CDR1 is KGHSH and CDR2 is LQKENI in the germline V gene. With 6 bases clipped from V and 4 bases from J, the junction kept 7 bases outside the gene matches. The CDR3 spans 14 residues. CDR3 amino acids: CASSRDRDPYEQYF. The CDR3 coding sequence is TGTGCCAGCTCTCGGGACAGGGATCCGTACGAGCAGTACTTC.

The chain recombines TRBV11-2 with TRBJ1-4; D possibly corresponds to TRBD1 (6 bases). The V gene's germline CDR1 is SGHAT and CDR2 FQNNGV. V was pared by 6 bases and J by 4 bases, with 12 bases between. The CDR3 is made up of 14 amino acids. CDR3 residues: CASRGANVNEKLFF. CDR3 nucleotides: TGTGCCAGCAGGGGGGCCAATGTTAATGAAAAACTGTTTTTT.

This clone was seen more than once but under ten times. The CDR3 sequence: CASSRQGVEKLFF. DNA for the CDR3: TGTGCCAGTAGTCGACAGGGGGTGGAAAAACTGTTTTTT. The chain is built from TRBV19 and TRBJ1-4; 9 bases are shared with TRBD1. Germline CDR1 reads LNHDA; CDR2 reads SQIVND (reference sequence). This CDR3 region has 13 residues. After removal of 5 bases from V and 8 bases from J, the junction contained 3 bases not matched to a gene.

This CDR3 is CASSSGRGWTEAFF. The CDR3 DNA is TGTGCCAGCAGCTCGGGACGAGGGTGGACTGAAGCTTTCTTT. The rearrangement uses TRBV5-5 and TRBJ1-1; D is perhaps TRBD1 (5 bases). This CDR3 is 14 amino acids long. V was cut by 3 bases and J by 5 bases, with 14 bases left in between. The germline V gene has CDR1 SGHKS and CDR2 YYEKEE (reference sequence).

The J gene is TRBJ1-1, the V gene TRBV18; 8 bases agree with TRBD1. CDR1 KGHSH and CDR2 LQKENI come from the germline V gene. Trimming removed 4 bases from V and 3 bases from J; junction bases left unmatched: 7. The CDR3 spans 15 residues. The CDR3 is CASSRQGSGDTEAFF. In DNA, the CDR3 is TGTGCCAGCTCACGACAGGGGTCGGGGGACACTGAAGCTTTCTTT.

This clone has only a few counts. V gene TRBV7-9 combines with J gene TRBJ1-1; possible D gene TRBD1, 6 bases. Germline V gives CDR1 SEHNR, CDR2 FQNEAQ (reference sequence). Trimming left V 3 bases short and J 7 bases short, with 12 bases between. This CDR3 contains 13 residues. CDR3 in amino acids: CASSFAAGDEAFF. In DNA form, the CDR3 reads TGTGCCAGCAGCTTTGCAGCAGGGGATGAAGCTTTCTTT.

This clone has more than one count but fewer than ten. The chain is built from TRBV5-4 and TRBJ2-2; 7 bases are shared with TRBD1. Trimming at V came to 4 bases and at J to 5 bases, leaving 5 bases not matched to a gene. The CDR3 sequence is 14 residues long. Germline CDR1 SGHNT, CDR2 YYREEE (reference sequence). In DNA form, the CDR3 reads TGTGCCAGCAGCCCGGACAGGTTTACCGGGGAGCTGTTTTTT. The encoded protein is CASSPDRFTGELFF.

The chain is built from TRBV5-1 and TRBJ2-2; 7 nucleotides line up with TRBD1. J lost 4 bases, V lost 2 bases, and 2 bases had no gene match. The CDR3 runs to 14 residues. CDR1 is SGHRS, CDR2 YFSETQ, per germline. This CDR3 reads CASSFSGGTGELFF. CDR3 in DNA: TGCGCCAGCAGCTTCTCAGGGGGCACCGGGGAGCTGTTTTTT. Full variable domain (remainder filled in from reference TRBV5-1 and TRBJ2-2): KAGVTQTPRYLIKTRGQQVTLSCSPISGHRSVSWYQQTPGQGLQFLFEYFSETQRNKGNFPGRFSGRQFSNSRSEMNVSTLELGDSALYLCASSFSGGTGELFFGEGSRLTVL.

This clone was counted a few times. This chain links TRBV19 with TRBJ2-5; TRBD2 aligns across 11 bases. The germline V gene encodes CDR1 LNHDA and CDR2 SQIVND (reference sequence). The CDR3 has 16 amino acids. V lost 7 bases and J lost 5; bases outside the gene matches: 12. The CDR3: CASTKGLAGGRETQYF. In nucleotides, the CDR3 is TGTGCCAGTACCAAGGGGCTAGCGGGGGGCCGGGAGACCCAGTACTTC.

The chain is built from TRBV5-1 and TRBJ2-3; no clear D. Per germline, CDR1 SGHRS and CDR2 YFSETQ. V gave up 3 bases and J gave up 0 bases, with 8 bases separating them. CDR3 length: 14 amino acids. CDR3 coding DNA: TGCGCCAGCAGCTCGGTAGCAAGCACAGATACGCAGTATTTT. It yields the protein CASSSVASTDTQYF.

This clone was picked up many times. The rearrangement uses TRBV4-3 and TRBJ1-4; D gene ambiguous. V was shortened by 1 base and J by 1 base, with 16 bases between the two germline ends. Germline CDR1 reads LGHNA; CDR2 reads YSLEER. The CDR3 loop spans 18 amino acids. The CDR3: CASSQVATVHKTNEKLFF. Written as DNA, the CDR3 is TGCGCCAGCAGCCAAGTCGCGACCGTCCATAAAACTAATGAAAAACTGTTTTTT.

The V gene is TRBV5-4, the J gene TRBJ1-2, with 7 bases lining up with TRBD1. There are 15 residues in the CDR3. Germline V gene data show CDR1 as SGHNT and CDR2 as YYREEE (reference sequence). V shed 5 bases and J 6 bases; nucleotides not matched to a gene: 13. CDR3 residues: CASSSDLQGSDGYTF. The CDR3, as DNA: TGTGCCAGCAGTAGTGACCTACAGGGGTCTGATGGCTACACCTTC.

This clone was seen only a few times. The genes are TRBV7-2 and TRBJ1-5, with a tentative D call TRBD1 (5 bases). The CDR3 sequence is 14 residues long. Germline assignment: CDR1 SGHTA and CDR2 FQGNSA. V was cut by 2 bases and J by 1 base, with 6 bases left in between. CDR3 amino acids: CASSLQGSNQPQHF. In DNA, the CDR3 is TGTGCCAGCAGCTTACAGGGAAGCAATCAGCCCCAGCATTTT.

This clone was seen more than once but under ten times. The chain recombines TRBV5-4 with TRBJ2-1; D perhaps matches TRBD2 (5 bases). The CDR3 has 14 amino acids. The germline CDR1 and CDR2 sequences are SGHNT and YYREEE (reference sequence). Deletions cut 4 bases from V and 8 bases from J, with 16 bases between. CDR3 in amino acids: CASSHRASGDEQFF. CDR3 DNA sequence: TGTGCCAGCAGCCACCGGGCCAGCGGCGATGAGCAGTTCTTC.

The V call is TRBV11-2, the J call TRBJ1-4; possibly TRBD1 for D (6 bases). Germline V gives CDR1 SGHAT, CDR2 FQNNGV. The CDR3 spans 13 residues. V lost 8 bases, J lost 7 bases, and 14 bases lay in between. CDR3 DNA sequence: TGTGCCAGCCACCCAGGGGTGGGTGAAAAACTGTTTTTT. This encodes CASHPGVGEKLFF.

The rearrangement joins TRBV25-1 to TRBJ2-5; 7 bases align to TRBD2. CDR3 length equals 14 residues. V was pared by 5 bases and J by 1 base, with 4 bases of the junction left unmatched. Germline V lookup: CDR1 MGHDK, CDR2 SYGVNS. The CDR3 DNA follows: TGTGCCAGCAGTCTGACGGGGGGCCAAGAGACCCAGTACTTC. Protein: CASSLTGGQETQYF.

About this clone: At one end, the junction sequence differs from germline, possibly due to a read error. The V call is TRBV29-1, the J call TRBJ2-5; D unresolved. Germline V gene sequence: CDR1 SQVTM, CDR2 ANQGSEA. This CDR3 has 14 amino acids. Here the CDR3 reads CSGETGLESETQYF. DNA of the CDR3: TGCAGCGGTGAAACCGGGCTCGAGTCCGAGACCCAGTACTTC.

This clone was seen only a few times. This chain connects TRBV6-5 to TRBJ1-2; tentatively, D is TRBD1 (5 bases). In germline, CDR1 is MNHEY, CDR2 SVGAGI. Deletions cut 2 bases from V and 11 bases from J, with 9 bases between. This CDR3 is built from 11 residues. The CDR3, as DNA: TGTGCCAGCAGTTACGGGGCAGGGTACACCTTC. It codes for CASSYGAGYTF.

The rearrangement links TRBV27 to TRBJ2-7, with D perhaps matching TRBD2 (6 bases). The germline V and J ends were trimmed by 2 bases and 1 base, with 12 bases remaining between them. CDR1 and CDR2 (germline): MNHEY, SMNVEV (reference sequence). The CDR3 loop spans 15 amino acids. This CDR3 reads CASSLSGQKSYEQYF. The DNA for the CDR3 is TGTGCCAGCAGTTTAAGCGGGCAAAAGTCCTACGAGCAGTACTTC.

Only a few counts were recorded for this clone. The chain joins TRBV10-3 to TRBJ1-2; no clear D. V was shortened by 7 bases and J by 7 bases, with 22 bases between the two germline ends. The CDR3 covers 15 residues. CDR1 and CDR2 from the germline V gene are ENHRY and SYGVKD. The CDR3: CAINTVAESLAGYTF. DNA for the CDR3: TGTGCCATCAATACGGTCGCGGAATCTCTTGCTGGCTACACCTTC.

CDR3 residues: CASPSHRYGYTF. DNA of the CDR3: TGTGCCAGCCCGTCCCACAGGTATGGCTACACCTTC. The J gene is TRBJ1-2, the V gene TRBV28, with D perhaps matching TRBD1 (5 bases). The CDR3 consists of 12 residues. The ends were cut back, 8 bases at V and 5 bases at J, with 12 bases in the middle. CDR1 MDHEN and CDR2 SYDVKM come from the germline V gene.

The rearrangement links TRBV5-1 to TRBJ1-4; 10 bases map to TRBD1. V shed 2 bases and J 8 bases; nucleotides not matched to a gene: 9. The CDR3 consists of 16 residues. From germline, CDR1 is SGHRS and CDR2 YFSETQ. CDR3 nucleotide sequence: TGCGCCAGCAGCTTACGAGGGACAGGGGAAGGAGAAAAACTGTTTTTT. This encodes CASSLRGTGEGEKLFF.